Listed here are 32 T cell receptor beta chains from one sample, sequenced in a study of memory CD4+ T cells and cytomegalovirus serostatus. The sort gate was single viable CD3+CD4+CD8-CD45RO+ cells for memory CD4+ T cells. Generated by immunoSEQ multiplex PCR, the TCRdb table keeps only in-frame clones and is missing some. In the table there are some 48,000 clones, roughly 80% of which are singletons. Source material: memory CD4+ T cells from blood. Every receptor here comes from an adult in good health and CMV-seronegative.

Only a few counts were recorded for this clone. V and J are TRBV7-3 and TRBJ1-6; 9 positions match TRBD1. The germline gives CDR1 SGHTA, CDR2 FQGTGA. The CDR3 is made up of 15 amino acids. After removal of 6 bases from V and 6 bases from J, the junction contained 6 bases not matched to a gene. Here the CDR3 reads CASSSSGQGNSPLHF. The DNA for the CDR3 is TGTGCCAGCAGTTCATCGGGACAGGGTAATTCACCCCTCCACTTT.

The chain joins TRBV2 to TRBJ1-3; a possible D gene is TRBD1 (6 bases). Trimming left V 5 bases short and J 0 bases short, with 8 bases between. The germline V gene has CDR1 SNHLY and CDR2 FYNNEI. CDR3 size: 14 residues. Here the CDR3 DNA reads TGTGCCAGCAGTTCGGGACACTCTGGAAACACCATATATTTT. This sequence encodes CASSSGHSGNTIYF.

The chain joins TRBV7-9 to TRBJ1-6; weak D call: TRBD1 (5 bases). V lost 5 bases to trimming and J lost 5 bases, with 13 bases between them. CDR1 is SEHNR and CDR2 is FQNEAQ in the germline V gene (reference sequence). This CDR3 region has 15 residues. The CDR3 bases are TGTGCCAGCAGCCCCCGTACAGGCCATAATTCACCCCTCCACTTT. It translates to CASSPRTGHNSPLHF.

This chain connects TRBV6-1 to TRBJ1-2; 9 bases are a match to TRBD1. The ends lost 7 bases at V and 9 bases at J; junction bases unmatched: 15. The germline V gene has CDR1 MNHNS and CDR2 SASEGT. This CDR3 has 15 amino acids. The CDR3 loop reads CASITRWDRENRYTF. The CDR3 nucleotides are TGTGCCAGCATCACCCGATGGGACAGGGAAAATCGCTACACCTTC.

Here the CDR3 reads CASSRGGINYGYTF. For the CDR3, the DNA is TGTGCCAGCAGCCGGGGGGGGATTAACTATGGCTACACCTTC. The chain joins TRBV11-2 to TRBJ1-2; TRBD1 is a possible D gene (5 bases). The V gene's germline CDR1 is SGHAT and CDR2 FQNNGV. There are 14 residues in the CDR3. The germline V and J ends were trimmed by 5 bases and 1 base, with 11 bases remaining between them. Supplemented by reference TRBV11-2 and TRBJ1-2, the full variable domain reads EAGVAQSPRYKIIEKRQSVAFWCNPISGHATLYWYQQILGQGPKLLIQFQNNGVVDDSQLPKDRFSAERLKGVDSTLKIQPAKLEDSAVYLCASSRGGINYGYTFGSGTRLTVV.

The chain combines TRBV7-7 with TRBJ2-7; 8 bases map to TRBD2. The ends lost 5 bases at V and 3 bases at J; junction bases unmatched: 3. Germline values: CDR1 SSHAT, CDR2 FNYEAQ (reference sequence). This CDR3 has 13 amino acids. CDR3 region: CASSPGGDYEQYF. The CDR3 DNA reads TGTGCCAGCAGCCCCGGGGGGGACTACGAGCAGTACTTC.

The CDR3: CSVEGGGYEAFF. In DNA form, the CDR3 reads TGCAGCGTTGAGGGCGGGGGGTACGAAGCTTTCTTT. The V call is TRBV29-1, the J call TRBJ1-1, with D perhaps TRBD1 (5 bases). Germline loops: CDR1 SQVTM, CDR2 ANQGSEA. Trimming shortened V by 3 bases and J by 8 bases, and 13 bases separated the two germline ends. The CDR3 loop spans 12 amino acids.

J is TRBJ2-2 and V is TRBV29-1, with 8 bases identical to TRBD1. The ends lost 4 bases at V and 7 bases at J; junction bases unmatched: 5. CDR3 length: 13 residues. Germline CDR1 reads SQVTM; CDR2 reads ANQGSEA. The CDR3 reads CSVATGVIGELFF. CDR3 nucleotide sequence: TGCAGCGTTGCGACAGGGGTGATCGGGGAGCTGTTTTTT.

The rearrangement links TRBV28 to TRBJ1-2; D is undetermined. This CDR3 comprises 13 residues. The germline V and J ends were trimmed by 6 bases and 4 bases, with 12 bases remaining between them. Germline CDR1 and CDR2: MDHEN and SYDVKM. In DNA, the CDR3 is TGTGCCAGCAGGCCTGGGTTGGGCTATGGCTACACCTTC. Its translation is CASRPGLGYGYTF.

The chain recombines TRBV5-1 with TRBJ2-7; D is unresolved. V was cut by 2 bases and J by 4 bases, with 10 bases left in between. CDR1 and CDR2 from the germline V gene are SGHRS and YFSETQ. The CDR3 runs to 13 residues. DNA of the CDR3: TGCGCCAGCAGCTTCGGGTCAAGATACGAGCAGTACTTC. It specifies CASSFGSRYEQYF.

For the CDR3, the DNA is TGTGCCAGCAGTGAAAGGGCGAGTAGCTATGGCTACACCTTC. This encodes CASSERASSYGYTF. The chain links TRBV25-1 to TRBJ1-2; the D is unclear. This CDR3 is built from 14 residues. The V end was cut by 2 bases, the J end by 4 bases, with 11 bases between. Germline V CDR1 and CDR2: MGHDK, SYGVNS.

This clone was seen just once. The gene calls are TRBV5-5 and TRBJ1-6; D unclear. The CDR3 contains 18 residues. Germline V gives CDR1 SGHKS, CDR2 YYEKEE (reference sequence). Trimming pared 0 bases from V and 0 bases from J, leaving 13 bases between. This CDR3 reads CASSLVANPSSYNSPLHF. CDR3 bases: TGTGCCAGCAGCTTGGTGGCAAACCCGAGCTCCTATAATTCACCCCTCCACTTT. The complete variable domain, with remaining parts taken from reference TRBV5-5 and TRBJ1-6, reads DAGVTQSPTHLIKTRGQQVTLRCSPISGHKSVSWYQQVLGQGPQFIFQYYEKEERGRGNFPDRFSARQFPNYSSELNVNALLLGDSALYLCASSLVANPSSYNSPLHFGNGTRLTVT.

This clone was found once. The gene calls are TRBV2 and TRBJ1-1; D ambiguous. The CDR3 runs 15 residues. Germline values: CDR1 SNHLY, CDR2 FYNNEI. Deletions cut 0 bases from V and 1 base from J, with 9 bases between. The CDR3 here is CASSEAAGRNTEAFF. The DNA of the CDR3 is TGTGCCAGCAGTGAAGCGGCGGGGAGGAACACTGAAGCTTTCTTT.

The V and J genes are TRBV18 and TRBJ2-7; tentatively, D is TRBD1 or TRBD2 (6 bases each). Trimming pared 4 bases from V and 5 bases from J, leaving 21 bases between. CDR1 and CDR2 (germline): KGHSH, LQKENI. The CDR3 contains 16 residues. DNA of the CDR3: TGTGCCAGCTCACGGGTTCCGGGGGCGCGACTCGACGAGCAGTACTTC. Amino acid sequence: CASSRVPGARLDEQYF.

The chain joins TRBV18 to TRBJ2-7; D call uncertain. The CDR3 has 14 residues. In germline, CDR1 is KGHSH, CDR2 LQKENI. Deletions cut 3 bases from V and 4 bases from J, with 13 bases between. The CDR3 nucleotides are TGTGCCAGCTCACCTAGAGACGGAAGGTACGAGCAGTACTTC. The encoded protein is CASSPRDGRYEQYF.

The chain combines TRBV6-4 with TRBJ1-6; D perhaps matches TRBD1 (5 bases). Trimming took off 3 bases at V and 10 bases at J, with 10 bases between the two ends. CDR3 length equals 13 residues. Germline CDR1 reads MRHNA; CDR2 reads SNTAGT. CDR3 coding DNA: TGTGCCAGCAGTGAGGCCCAGGGATCACCCCTCCACTTT. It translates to CASSEAQGSPLHF.

The CDR3 sequence is CASSLGQTIITDTQYF. As DNA, the CDR3 is TGCGCCAGCAGCTTGGGACAGACTATTATCACAGATACGCAGTATTTT. The chain joins TRBV5-1 to TRBJ2-3, with D possibly called TRBD1 or TRBD2 (5 bases each). This CDR3 spans 16 amino acids. Germline V CDR1 and CDR2: SGHRS, YFSETQ. V was cut by 0 bases and J by 2 bases, with 13 bases left in between.

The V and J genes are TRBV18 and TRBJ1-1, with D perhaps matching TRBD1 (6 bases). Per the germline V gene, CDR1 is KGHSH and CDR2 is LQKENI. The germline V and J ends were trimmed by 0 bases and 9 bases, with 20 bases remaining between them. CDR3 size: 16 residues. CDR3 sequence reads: CASSPPLLGATGKAFF. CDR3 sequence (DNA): TGTGCCAGCTCACCACCCCTTCTAGGGGCCACAGGGAAAGCTTTCTTT.

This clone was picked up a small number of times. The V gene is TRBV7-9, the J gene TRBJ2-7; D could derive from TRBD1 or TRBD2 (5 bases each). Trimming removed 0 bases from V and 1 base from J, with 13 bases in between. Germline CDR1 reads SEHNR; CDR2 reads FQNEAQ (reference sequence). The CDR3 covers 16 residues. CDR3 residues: CASSLAIGTVSYEQYF. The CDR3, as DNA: TGTGCCAGCAGCTTAGCGATTGGGACGGTGTCCTACGAGCAGTACTTC.

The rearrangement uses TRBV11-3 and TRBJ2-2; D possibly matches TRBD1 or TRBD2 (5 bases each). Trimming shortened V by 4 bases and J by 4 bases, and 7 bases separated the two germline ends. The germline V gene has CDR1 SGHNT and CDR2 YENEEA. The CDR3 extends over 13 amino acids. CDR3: CASSSGATGELFF. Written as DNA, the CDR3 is TGTGCCAGCAGCTCCGGGGCCACCGGGGAGCTGTTTTTT.

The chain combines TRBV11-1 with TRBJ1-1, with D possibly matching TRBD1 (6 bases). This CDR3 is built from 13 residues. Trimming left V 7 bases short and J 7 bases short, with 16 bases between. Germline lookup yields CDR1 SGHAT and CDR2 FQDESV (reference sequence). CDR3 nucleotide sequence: TGTGCCAGCAACCTATTGACAGGCTATGAAGCTTTCTTT. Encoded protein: CASNLLTGYEAFF.

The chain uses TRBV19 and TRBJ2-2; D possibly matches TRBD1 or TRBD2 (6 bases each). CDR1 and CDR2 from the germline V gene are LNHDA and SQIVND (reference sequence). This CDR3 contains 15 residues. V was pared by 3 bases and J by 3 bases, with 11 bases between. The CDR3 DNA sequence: TGTGCCAGTAGTATGGGGGGCTTGGACACCGGGGAGCTGTTTTTT. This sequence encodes CASSMGGLDTGELFF.

CDR3: CASSLDTRSGNTIYF. CDR3 sequence (DNA): TGCGCCAGCAGCCTCGACACTCGCTCTGGAAACACCATATATTTT. The chain carries TRBV4-3 and TRBJ1-3; D not certain. The CDR3 consists of 15 residues. Trimming pared 4 bases from V and 0 bases from J, leaving 10 bases between. Looked up from germline, CDR1 is LGHNA and CDR2 is YSLEER.

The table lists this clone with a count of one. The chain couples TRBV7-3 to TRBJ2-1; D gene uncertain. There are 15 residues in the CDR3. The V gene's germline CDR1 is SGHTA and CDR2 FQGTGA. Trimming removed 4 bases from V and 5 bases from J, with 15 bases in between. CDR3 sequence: CASSSTVLGNNEQFF. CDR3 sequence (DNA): TGTGCCAGCAGCTCAACGGTCCTTGGAAACAATGAGCAGTTCTTC.

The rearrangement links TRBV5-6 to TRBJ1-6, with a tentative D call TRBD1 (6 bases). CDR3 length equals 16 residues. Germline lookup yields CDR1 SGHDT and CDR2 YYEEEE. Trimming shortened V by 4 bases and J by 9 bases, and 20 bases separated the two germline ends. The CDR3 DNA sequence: TGTGCCAGCAGCCCCACCACAGGGTCGAAATCTTCACCCCTCCACTTT. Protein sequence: CASSPTTGSKSSPLHF. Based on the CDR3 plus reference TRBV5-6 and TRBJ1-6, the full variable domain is DAGVTQSPTHLIKTRGQQVTLRCSPKSGHDTVSWYQQALGQGPQFIFQYYEEEERQRGNFPDRFSGHQFPNYSSELNVNALLLGDSALYLCASSPTTGSKSSPLHFGNGTRLTVT.

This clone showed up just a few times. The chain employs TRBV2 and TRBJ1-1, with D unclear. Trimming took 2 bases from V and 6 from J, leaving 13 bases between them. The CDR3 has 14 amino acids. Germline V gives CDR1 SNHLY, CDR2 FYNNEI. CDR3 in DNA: TGTGCCAGCAGTGAATCAGGCGAGCTCCCTGAAGCTTTCTTT. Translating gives CASSESGELPEAFF.

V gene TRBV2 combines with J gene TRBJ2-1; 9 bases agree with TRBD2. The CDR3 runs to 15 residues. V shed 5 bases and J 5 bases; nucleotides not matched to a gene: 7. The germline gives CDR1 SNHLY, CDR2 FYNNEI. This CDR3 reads CASSPIAGDHNEQFF. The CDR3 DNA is TGTGCCAGCAGTCCAATAGCGGGGGACCACAATGAGCAGTTCTTC.

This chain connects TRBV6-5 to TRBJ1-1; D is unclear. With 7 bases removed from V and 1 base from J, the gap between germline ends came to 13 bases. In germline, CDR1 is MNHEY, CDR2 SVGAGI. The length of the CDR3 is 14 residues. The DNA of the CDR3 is TGTGCCAGCATCACCTTGGGATGGAACACTGAAGCTTTCTTT. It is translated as CASITLGWNTEAFF.

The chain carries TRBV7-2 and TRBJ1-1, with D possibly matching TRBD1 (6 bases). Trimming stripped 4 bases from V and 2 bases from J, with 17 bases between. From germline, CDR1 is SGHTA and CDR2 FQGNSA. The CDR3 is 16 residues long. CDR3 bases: TGTGCCAGCAGCTCCCGAGGGGGGGCCACAAACACTGAAGCTTTCTTT. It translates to CASSSRGGATNTEAFF.

This CDR3 is CASSPLAGGKHEQYF. The CDR3 DNA is TGTGCCAGCAGTCCCCTAGCGGGGGGGAAACACGAGCAGTACTTC. The chain combines TRBV28 with TRBJ2-7; 12 positions match TRBD2. Trimming at V came to 5 bases and at J to 5 bases, leaving 7 bases not matched to a gene. In germline, CDR1 is MDHEN, CDR2 SYDVKM. The length of the CDR3 is 15 residues.

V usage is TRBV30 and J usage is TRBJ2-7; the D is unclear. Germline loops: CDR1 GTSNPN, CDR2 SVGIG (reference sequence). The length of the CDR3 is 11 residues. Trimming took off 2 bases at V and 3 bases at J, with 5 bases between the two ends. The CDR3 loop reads CAWSSRYEQYF. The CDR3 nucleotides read TGTGCCTGGAGTTCCCGCTACGAGCAGTACTTC.

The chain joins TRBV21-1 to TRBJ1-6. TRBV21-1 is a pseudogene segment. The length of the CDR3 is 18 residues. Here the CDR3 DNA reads TGTGCCAGCAGCAAAGCGCTCCACGGGGGGTTCAGTAATTCACCCCTCCACTTT. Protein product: CASSKALHGGFSNSPLHF.